A selection of T cell receptor beta chains follows, all from one sample in a study of blood T cell repertoires in COVID-19. Using immunoSEQ multiplex PCR, the repertoire was profiled, and TCRdb retains in-frame clones only, with some absent. The sample yields 130,000 or so clones, roughly 77% seen once. The sample comprised peripheral blood. These receptor sequences come from a woman aged 70 to 79 with COVID-19, enrolled during active disease. Each CDR3 is given with its conserved first and last residue. A D gene is named only where the DNA matches it firmly. A clone size is listed for some rows: how often the clone was seen (once, few, many), or a class if it is expanded.

v_gene,j_gene,d_gene,abundance,CDR3nt,CDR3aa
TRBV7-3,TRBJ2-1,-,-,TGTGCCAGCAGCTTAAGACGAGGGAATGAGCAGTTCTTC,CASSLRRGNEQFF
TRBV4-2,TRBJ1-6,-,-,TGTGCCAGCAGTCTAGCAGATAATTCACCCCTCCACTTT,CASSLADNSPLHF
TRBV2,TRBJ1-4,TRBD1,-,TGTGCCAGCAGTACTTTAACAGGGGGTGAAAAACTGTTTTTT,CASSTLTGGEKLFF
TRBV7-3,TRBJ2-1,-,-,TGTGCCAGCAGCTTATATGGTGTCGGGGAGACTTACTCCTACAATGAGCAGTTCTTC,CASSLYGVGETYSYNEQFF
TRBV5-5,TRBJ2-5,TRBD1,-,TGTGCCAGCAGCTTGACAGGGGAAGAGACCCAGTACTTC,CASSLTGEETQYF
TRBV5-4,TRBJ2-3,-,few,TGTGCCAGCAGCTTGAGGGGTAGGGGCACAGATACGCAGTATTTT,CASSLRGRGTDTQYF
TRBV25-1,TRBJ1-2,TRBD1,-,TGTGCCAGCAGTGATTCACAGGGGGCTCAAGGCTACACCTTC,CASSDSQGAQGYTF
TRBV19,TRBJ1-1,-,-,TGTGCCAGTAGTTTTCAGGGGTCGGGAGCTTTCTTT,CASSFQGSGAFF
TRBV5-4,TRBJ2-5,-,-,TGTGCCAGCAGCTTGGCCGGAGTCCAAGAGACCCAGTACTTC,CASSLAGVQETQYF
TRBV5-6,TRBJ2-5,-,-,TGTGCCAGCAGCTTGTTCGGGGTTCCAGAGACCCAGTACTTC,CASSLFGVPETQYF
TRBV7-2,TRBJ2-7,TRBD1,-,TGTGCCAGCAGCTTCGGGCAGGGGGCGAGTCTCTACGAGCAGTACTTC,CASSFGQGASLYEQYF
TRBV29-1,TRBJ2-5,TRBD2,-,TGCAGCGTTGGCGGGGGTGGTGGGACCCAGTACTTC,CSVGGGGGTQYF
TRBV13,TRBJ2-6,TRBD2,-,TGTGCCAGCACCAAGTGGCGGGGGGACTCCCAGAGCTCTGGGGCCAACGTCCTGACTTTC,CASTKWRGDSQSSGANVLTF
TRBV5-1,TRBJ1-1,TRBD1,-,TGCGCCAGCTCGACAGGGGAGAACACTGAAGCTTTCTTT,CASSTGENTEAFF
TRBV6-6,TRBJ1-2,-,-,TGTGCCAGCAGTACCGCGACAGGCAACTATGGCTACACCTTC,CASSTATGNYGYTF
TRBV7-9,TRBJ1-2,-,-,TGTGCCAGCAGCTTGATACATTTCGGGGGGACGGGCGGCTACACCTTC,CASSLIHFGGTGGYTF